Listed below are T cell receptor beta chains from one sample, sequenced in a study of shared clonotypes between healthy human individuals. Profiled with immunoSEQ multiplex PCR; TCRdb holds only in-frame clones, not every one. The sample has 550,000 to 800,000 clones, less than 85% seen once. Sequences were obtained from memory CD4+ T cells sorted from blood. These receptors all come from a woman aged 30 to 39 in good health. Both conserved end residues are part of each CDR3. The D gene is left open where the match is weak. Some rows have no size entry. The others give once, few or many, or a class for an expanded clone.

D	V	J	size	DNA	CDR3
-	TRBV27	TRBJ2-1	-	TGTGCCAGCAGTTCAGACACGGGGACCTACAATGAGCAGTTCTTC	CASSSDTGTYNEQFF
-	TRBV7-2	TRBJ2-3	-	TGTGCCAGCAGCTTAGGGCACACAGATACGCAGTATTTT	CASSLGHTDTQYF
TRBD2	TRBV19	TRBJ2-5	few	TGTGCCAGTAAACTAGCGGGAGAAGCGGAGACCCAGTACTTC	CASKLAGEAETQYF
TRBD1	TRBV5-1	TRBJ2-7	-	TGCGCCAGCAGCTTTAGAACAGGGGTCCACGAGCAGTACTTC	CASSFRTGVHEQYF
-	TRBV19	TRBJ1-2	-	TGTGCCAGTAGTAGGGAGGCTAGCTATGGCTACACCTTC	CASSREASYGYTF
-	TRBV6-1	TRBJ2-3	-	TGTGCCAGCAGCCGCAGGGAAGGAGATACGCAGTATTTT	CASSRREGDTQYF
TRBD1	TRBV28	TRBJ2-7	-	TGTGCCAGCAGCAGCTCATTCCCCGGGACAGGGGCCTACGAGCAGTACTTC	CASSSSFPGTGAYEQYF
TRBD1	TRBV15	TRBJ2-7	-	TGTGCCACCAGGACAGGGGACAGGGGTGGCCACGAGCAGTACTTC	CATRTGDRGGHEQYF
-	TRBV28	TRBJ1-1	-	TGTGCCAGCAGCCTCCCAGGGGCCCGGGCTTTCTTT	CASSLPGARAFF
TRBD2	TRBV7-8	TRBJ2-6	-	TGTGCCAGCAGCCCCCGGACAGCGGGGGGTTCTGGGGCCAACGTCCTGACTTTC	CASSPRTAGGSGANVLTF
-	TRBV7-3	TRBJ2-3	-	TGTGCCAGCAGCTCCGATCCTATAGCTTTTAGCACAGATACGCAGTATTTT	CASSSDPIAFSTDTQYF
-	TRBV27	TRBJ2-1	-	TGTGCCAGCGCGAGTCAGGGGCCCTCCTACAATGAGCAGTTCTTC	CASASQGPSYNEQFF
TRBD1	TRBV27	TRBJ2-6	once	TGTGCCAGCAAGAATTTGGACAGGGGTCTTTCTGGGGCCAACGTCCTGACTTTC	CASKNLDRGLSGANVLTF
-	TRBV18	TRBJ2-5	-	TGTGCCAGCTCACCACTGCGACAGGTGCAAGAGACCCAGTACTTC	CASSPLRQVQETQYF
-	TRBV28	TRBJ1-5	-	TGTGCCACCCGTAGGGGTGGGGCGGACAATCAGCCCCAGCATTTT	CATRRGGADNQPQHF
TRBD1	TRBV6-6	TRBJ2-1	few	TGTGCCAGCATGAGACAGGGTGACTCCTACAATGAGCAGTTCTTC	CASMRQGDSYNEQFF
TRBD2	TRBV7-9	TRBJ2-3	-	TGTGCCAGCAGCTTAGATCACGGGGGGAGCACAGATACGCAGTATTTT	CASSLDHGGSTDTQYF
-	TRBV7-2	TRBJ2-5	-	TGTGCCAGCAGCCCCGGGAACGGTTTCATATCAGAGACCCAGTACTTC	CASSPGNGFISETQYF
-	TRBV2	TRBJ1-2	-	TGTGCCAGCAGTGAATGGGAGGTCCGTGGCTACACCTTC	CASSEWEVRGYTF
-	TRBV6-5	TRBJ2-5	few	TGTGCCAGCAGTTACCCCGGGGGCGCGGAAGAGACCCAGTACTTC	CASSYPGGAEETQYF
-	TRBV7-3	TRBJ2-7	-	TGTGCCAGCAGCTTAACGCGAAAAACCTCACACGAGCAGTACTTC	CASSLTRKTSHEQYF
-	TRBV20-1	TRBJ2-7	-	TGCAGTGCTTATAAGGGGGGCGAGCAGTACTTC	CSAYKGGEQYF
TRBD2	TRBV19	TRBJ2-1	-	TGTGCCAGTAGTATAAGACTAGCGGGTGCCTCTGGCGGGCAGTTCTTC	CASSIRLAGASGGQFF
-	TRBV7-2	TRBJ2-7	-	TGTGCCAGCAGCTTAAGGACGGGGACCCTCTACGAGCAGTACTTC	CASSLRTGTLYEQYF
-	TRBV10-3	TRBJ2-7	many	TGTGCCATCGGGGATTACGAGCAGTACTTC	CAIGDYEQYF
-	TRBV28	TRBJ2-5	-	TGTGCCGTGGCGTCTCAGGGGTTGGAGACCCAGTACTTC	CAVASQGLETQYF
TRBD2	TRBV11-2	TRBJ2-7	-	TGTGCCAGCAGCTTAGCGCTAAGCGGGAGCACCTACGAGCAGTACTTC	CASSLALSGSTYEQYF
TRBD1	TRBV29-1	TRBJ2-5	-	TGCAGCGGTGGGGACAGGGGGAAGGAAGAGACCCAGTACTTC	CSGGDRGKEETQYF
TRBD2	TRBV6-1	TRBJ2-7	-	TGTGCCAGCAGGGCGGGACTAGCGGCGCTGAACGAGCAGTACTTC	CASRAGLAALNEQYF
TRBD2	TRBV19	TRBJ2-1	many	TGTGCCAGTAGTATACTAGCGGGAGCGGGGAATGAGCAGTTCTTC	CASSILAGAGNEQFF
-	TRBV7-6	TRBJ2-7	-	TGTGCCAGCAGCTTAGGGATGGGCAGGGCAGCCTACGAGCAGTACTTC	CASSLGMGRAAYEQYF
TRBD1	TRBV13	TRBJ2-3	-	TGTGCCAGCAGCCTTACAGGGGTTGGCACAGATACGCAGTATTTT	CASSLTGVGTDTQYF
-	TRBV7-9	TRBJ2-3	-	TGTGCCAGCAGTCTTTTACAGCAGACAGATACGCAGTATTTT	CASSLLQQTDTQYF
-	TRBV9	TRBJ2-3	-	TGTGCCAGCAGCGTAGAGGTGGGGGCAGATACGCAGTATTTT	CASSVEVGADTQYF
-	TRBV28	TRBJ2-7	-	TGTGCCAGCAGGAACCCGGGCAGGGGGGGCGAGCAGTACTTC	CASRNPGRGGEQYF
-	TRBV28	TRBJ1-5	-	TGTGCCAGCATCTCCCTCCCGAGCAATCAGCCCCAGCATTTT	CASISLPSNQPQHF
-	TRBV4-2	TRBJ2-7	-	TGTGCCAGCAGCCAAGCCCCGGACTTAAGCTCCTACGAGCAGTACTTC	CASSQAPDLSSYEQYF
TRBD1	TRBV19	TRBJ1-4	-	TGTGCCAGTGGCGACAGGGCTGAAAAACTGTTTTTT	CASGDRAEKLFF